The 6 T cell receptor beta chains reported below all come from one sample, sequenced in a study of T cell responses to AZD1222 COVID-19 vaccine. Measured with immunoSEQ multiplex PCR; TCRdb has only the in-frame clones, and not every one. The data contain about 220,000 clones, 93% of them seen just once; the ten biggest clones take up roughly 1%. Sequences were derived from peripheral blood, sampled on day 0 of MenACWY control vaccination. Source of these receptors: an adult in good health.

The chain joins TRBV27 to TRBJ2-7; D may be TRBD1 or TRBD2 (6 bases each). The V and J ends lost 3 bases and 2 bases respectively, with 14 bases between them. The CDR3 has 15 amino acids. Per germline, CDR1 MNHEY and CDR2 SMNVEV (reference sequence). The CDR3 region has the DNA TGTGCCAGCAGTTTGATTTCGGGGGCGACCTACGAGCAGTACTTC. Residues: CASSLISGATYEQYF.

The chain links TRBV19 to TRBJ1-1; 7 bases match TRBD1. The CDR3 length is 15 residues. V shed 1 base, J shed 1 base, and the junction held 3 bases outside the gene matches. The germline gives CDR1 LNHDA, CDR2 SQIVND (reference sequence). The CDR3 sequence: CASSIGTGENTEAFF. The CDR3 DNA reads as TGTGCCAGTAGTATAGGGACAGGAGAGAACACTGAAGCTTTCTTT.

V and J are TRBV29-1 and TRBJ1-1, with no clear D. The CDR3 is 12 amino acids. In germline, CDR1 is SQVTM, CDR2 ANQGSEA. The V end was cut by 2 bases, the J end by 8 bases, with 12 bases between. CDR3 bases: TGCAGCGTTGAACATATCGGGCCCGAAGCTTTCTTT. Amino acid sequence: CSVEHIGPEAFF.

The chain recombines TRBV7-6 with TRBJ1-1; no clear D. V lost 1 base and J 1 base, leaving 13 bases between the germline ends. Germline CDR1 reads SGHVS; CDR2 reads FNYEAQ. The length of the CDR3 is 16 residues. CDR3 DNA sequence: TGTGCCAGCAGCTTAGGGGGTTCACGGGGGAACACTGAAGCTTTCTTT. Its translation is CASSLGGSRGNTEAFF.

This chain connects TRBV9 to TRBJ2-7, with D unclear. V was pared by 0 bases and J by 0 bases, with 7 bases between. Germline V CDR1 and CDR2: SGDLS, YYNGEE. The CDR3 has 14 amino acids. Written as DNA, the CDR3 is TGTGCCAGCAGCGTAGGGGGAAGCTCCTACGAGCAGTACTTC. This sequence encodes CASSVGGSSYEQYF.

The V and J genes are TRBV14 and TRBJ2-2; 8 nucleotides align to TRBD2. Germline V CDR1 and CDR2: SGHDN, FVKESK. V lost 4 bases, J lost 6 bases, and 7 bases stayed unmatched. The CDR3 is 15 residues long. CDR3 in amino acids: CASSPRTSRSGELFF. CDR3 nucleotides: TGTGCCAGCAGCCCCCGGACTAGCCGGTCCGGGGAGCTGTTTTTT. Together with reference TRBV14 and TRBJ2-2, the CDR3 gives the full variable domain: EAGVTQFPSHSVIEKGQTVTLRCDPISGHDNLYWYRRVMGKEIKFLLHFVKESKQDESGMPNNRFLAERTGGTYSTLKVQPAELEDSGVYFCASSPRTSRSGELFFGEGSRLTVL.